This T cell receptor (beta chain) was identified in a study of T-cell memory formation after mild COVID-19. One entry per CDR3 protein, called by TCRdb with MiXCR from the 5' RACE reads. The sample records some 340,000 distinct CDR3 sequences, about an eighth being singletons. This CDR3 has 17 residues. Looked up from germline, CDR1 is SGHVS and CDR2 is FQNEAQ. The V end was cut by 1 base, the J end by 0 bases, with 14 bases between. The receptor was derived from a man aged 18-30 years who had mild COVID-19 (a few samples of this study predate the infection). Cell type and time point are not known. Specimen: PBMCs or a T cell subset sorted from them (not recorded which). This chain connects TRBV7-8 to TRBJ2-3; possible D gene TRBD1, 6 bases. The CDR3 DNA reads as TGTGCCAGCAGCTTAGTCCGCTTACAGGGAAGCACAGATACGCAGTATTTT. It codes for CASSLVRLQGSTDTQYF.